This T cell receptor (beta chain) was profiled in a study of blood T cells in healthy people across ages. Study-level findings and limits: When set beside aged donors, long-lived donors presented more naive CD4+ cells and higher diversity.

This clonotype has more than one count but fewer than ten. No antigen is known for it. A second PCR of roughly 6 to 12 cycles used a sample-barcoded 5' primer and a J-beta primer mix. TCRdb reprocessed the 5' RACE reads with MiXCR, giving one entry per CDR3 protein. The sample records 1.5 million to 2 million distinct CDR3 sequences, around half being singletons. V lost 2 bases, J lost 2 bases, and 12 bases lay in between. Germline values: CDR1 MNHEY, CDR2 SVGEGT. This CDR3 has 15 amino acids. The sample comprised blood. The TCR originated in a woman aged 40 to 50 in good health. The chain recombines TRBV6-2 or TRBV6-3 with TRBJ2-5; the D gene is possibly TRBD1 (5 bases). The CDR3 DNA is TGTGCCAGCAGTTACCCCCGACAGTTACAAGAGACCCAGTACTTC. As protein: CASSYPRQLQETQYF.